This entry lists 10 T cell receptor beta chains sequenced from one sample in a study of blood T cell repertoires in COVID-19 (TCRdb year 2020). To prepare the library, the immunoSEQ multiplex PCR assay was applied. In its TCRdb copy, this immuneACCESS table keeps in-frame sequences only and misses some clones. Where compared with another copy, unresolved V genes explain less than half of these, and the others have no known cause. This sample has about 220,000 clones in its table, and about 84% of those were observed once. The ten largest make up roughly 13% of the sample. The source material was peripheral blood. These receptors were obtained from a human donor in a cohort sampled during active COVID-19.

The rearrangement joins TRBV28 to TRBJ1-1, with D possibly matching TRBD1 (5 bases). Trimming took off 5 bases at V and 2 bases at J, with 12 bases between the two ends. From germline, CDR1 is MDHEN and CDR2 SYDVKM. The CDR3 contains 14 residues. The CDR3 loop reads CASSAPTVNTEAFF. The CDR3 DNA reads TGTGCCAGCAGTGCCCCGACAGTTAACACTGAAGCTTTCTTT.

The chain recombines TRBV27 with TRBJ2-7; D might be TRBD2 (6 bases). V was cut by 6 bases and J by 9 bases, with 15 bases left in between. The CDR3 loop spans 12 amino acids. Germline assignment: CDR1 MNHEY and CDR2 SMNVEV (reference sequence). This chain's CDR3 is CASRSRLDRQYF. DNA for the CDR3: TGTGCCAGCAGGAGCAGACTAGATAGGCAGTACTTC.

The chain joins TRBV7-2 to TRBJ1-1, with a weak D call TRBD1 (5 bases). The germline gives CDR1 SGHTA, CDR2 FQGNSA. Trimming left V 3 bases short and J 4 bases short, with 21 bases between. This CDR3 region has 17 residues. CDR3 sequence reads: CASSLRDFGGSATEAFF. For the CDR3, the DNA is TGTGCCAGCAGCTTGCGTGATTTCGGGGGGAGCGCCACTGAAGCTTTCTTT.

The chain links TRBV6-1 to TRBJ2-7; TRBD1 is a possible D gene (6 bases). In germline, CDR1 is MNHNS, CDR2 SASEGT. Trimming cost V 2 bases and J 3 bases, with 20 bases left between them. There are 17 residues in the CDR3. CDR3 nucleotides: TGTGCCAGCAGTGAATTTAGGGGGACGTACCAAAGCTACGAGCAGTACTTC. This codes for CASSEFRGTYQSYEQYF.

The V gene is TRBV5-4, the J gene TRBJ2-7, with TRBD2 matching 9 bases. V gave up 4 bases and J gave up 2 bases; unmatched junction bases: 10. CDR3 size: 16 residues. CDR1 is SGHNT and CDR2 is YYREEE in the germline V gene (reference sequence). This chain's CDR3 is CASSQDPASGAYEQYF. In nucleotides, the CDR3 is TGTGCCAGCAGCCAGGACCCGGCTAGCGGGGCCTACGAGCAGTACTTC.

This clone has only a few counts. The chain links TRBV25-1 to TRBJ2-1, with D possibly TRBD2 on 6 matching bases. The CDR3 contains 17 residues. V was cut by 4 bases and J by 0 bases, with 16 bases left in between. The germline V gene has CDR1 MGHDK and CDR2 SYGVNS. The CDR3, as DNA: TGTGCCAGCAGTGGTACTAGCAGAAGTAGCTCCTACAATGAGCAGTTCTTC. Amino acid sequence: CASSGTSRSSSYNEQFF.

The CDR3 loop reads CASSLDRAGKSTGELFF. In DNA form, the CDR3 reads TGTGCCAGCAGTTTAGATCGGGCAGGGAAGAGCACCGGGGAGCTGTTTTTT. The chain has TRBV28 and TRBJ2-2; weak D call: TRBD1 (5 bases). Germline values: CDR1 MDHEN, CDR2 SYDVKM. V was shortened by 2 bases and J by 4 bases, with 17 bases between the two germline ends. This CDR3 has 17 residues.

J is TRBJ2-6 and V is TRBV19; TRBD2 is a possible D gene (5 bases). V was shortened by 2 bases and J by 2 bases, with 7 bases between the two germline ends. The CDR3 sequence is 15 residues long. In germline, CDR1 is LNHDA, CDR2 SQIVND (reference sequence). The CDR3 is CASSIRRAGANVLTF. CDR3 nucleotides: TGTGCCAGTAGTATAAGGCGGGCTGGGGCCAACGTCCTGACTTTC.

V gene TRBV10-1 combines with J gene TRBJ1-5; D perhaps matches TRBD1 (6 bases). This CDR3 has 13 amino acids. Germline CDR1 WNHNN, CDR2 SYGVQD (reference sequence). The ends were cut back, 11 bases at V and 4 bases at J, with 15 bases in the middle. The CDR3 coding sequence is TGCGCCTTACAGGGTCAACGGAATCAGCCCCAGCATTTT. This sequence encodes CALQGQRNQPQHF.

This chain links TRBV15 with TRBJ1-1; D gene unclear. V shed 5 bases and J shed 5 bases, with 9 bases lying between them. Germline CDR1 reads LNHNV; CDR2 reads YYDKDF (reference sequence). This CDR3 has 12 residues. In nucleotides, the CDR3 is TGTGCCACCAGCCCCCAGAATACTGAAGCTTTCTTT. As protein: CATSPQNTEAFF.